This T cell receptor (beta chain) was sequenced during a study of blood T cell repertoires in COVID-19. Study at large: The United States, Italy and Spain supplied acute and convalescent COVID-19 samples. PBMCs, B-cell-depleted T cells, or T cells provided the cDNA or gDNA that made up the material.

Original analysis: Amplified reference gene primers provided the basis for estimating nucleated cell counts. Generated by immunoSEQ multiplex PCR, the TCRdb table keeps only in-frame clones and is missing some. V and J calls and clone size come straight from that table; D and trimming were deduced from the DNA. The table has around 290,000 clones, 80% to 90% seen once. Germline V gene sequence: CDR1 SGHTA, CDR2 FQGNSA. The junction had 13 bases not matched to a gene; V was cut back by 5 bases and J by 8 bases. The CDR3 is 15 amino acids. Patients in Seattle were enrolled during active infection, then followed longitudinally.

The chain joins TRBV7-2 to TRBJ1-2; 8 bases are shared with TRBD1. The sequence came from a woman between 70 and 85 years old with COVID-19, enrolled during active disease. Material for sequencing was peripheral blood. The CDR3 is CASSEMPGQGRGYTF. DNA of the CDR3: TGTGCCAGCAGCGAAATGCCTGGACAGGGTCGGGGCTACACCTTC.